The present entry profiles one TCR beta chain with its context. This sample is drawn from a study of blood T cell repertoires in COVID-19. Study context: Researchers got acute and convalescent COVID-19 samples from the United States, Italy and Spain. T cells, B-cell-depleted T cells, or PBMCs supplied cDNA or gDNA.

Authors' methods: The assay estimated nucleated cells by amplifying reference gene primers. Assay used: immunoSEQ multiplex PCR; TCRdb lists only in-frame clones, some missing. The V and J calls and clone size were taken over from that table, and D and trimming were inferred from the DNA. The data show 200,000 to 300,000 clones, with more than 75% seen just once and approximately 9.8% held by the top ten. V gave up 2 bases and J gave up 1 base; unmatched junction bases: 11. CDR1 LGHNA and CDR2 YNFKEQ come from the germline V gene. The CDR3 is made up of 18 amino acids. The origin of this receptor is a man aged 40-49 years who had recovered from COVID-19. The chain joins TRBV4-2 to TRBJ1-3, with TRBD1 identical over 7 bases. Sample: peripheral blood. CDR3 in DNA: TGTGCCAGCAGCCAACCTCGCGGGGCCAGGGGGTCTGGAAACACCATATATTTT. Residues: CASSQPRGARGSGNTIYF.